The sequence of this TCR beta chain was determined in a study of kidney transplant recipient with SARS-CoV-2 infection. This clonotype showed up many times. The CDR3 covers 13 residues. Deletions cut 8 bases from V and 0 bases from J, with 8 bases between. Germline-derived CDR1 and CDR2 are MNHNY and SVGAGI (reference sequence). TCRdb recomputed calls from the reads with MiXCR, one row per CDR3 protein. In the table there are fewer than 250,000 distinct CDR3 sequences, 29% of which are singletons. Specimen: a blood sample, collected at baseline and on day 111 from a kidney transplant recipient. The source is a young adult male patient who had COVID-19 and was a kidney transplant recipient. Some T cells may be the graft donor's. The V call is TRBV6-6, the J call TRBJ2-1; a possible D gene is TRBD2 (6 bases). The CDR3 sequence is CASGTFSYNEQFF. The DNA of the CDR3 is TGTGCCAGCGGGACTTTCTCCTACAATGAGCAGTTCTTC.